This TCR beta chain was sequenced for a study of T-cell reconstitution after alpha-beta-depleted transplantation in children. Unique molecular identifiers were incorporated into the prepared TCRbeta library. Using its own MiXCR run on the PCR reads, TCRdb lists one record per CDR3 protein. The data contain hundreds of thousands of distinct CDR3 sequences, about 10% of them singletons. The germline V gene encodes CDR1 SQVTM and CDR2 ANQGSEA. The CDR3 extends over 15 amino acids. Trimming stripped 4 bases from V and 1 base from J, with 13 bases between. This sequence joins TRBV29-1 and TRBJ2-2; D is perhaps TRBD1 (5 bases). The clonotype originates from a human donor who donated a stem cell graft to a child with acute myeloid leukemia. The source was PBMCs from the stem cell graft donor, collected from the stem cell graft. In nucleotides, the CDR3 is TGCAGCGTTGTAGCCGGACACTTGAACACCGGGGAGCTGTTTTTT. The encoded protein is CSVVAGHLNTGELFF.